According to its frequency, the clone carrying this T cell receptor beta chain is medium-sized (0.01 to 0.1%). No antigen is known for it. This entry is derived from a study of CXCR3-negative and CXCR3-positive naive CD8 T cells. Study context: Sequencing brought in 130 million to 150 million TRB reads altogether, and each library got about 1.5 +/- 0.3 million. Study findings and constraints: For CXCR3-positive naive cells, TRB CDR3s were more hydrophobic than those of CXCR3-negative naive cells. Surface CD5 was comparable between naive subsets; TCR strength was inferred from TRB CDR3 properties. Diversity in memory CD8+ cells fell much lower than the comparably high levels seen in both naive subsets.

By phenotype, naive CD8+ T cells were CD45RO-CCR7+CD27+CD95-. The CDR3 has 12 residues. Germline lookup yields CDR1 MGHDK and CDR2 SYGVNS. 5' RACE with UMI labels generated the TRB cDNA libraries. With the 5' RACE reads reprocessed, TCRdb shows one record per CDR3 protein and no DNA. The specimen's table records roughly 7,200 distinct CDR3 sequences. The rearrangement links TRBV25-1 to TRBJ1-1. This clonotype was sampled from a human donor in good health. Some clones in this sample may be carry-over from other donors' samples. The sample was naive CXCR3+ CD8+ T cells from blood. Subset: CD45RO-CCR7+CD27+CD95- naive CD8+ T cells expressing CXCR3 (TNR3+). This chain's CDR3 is CASNSLNTEAFF.